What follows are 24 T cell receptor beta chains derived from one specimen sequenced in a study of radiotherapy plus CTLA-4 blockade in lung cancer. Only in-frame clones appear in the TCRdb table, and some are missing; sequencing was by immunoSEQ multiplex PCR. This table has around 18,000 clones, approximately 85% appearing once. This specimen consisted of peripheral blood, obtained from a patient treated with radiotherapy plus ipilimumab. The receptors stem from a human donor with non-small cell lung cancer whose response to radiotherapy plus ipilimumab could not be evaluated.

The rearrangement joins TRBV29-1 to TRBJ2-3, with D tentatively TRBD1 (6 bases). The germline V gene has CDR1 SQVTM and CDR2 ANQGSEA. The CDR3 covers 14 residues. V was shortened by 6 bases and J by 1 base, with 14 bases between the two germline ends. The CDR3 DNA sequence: TGCAGCGTGGCCGTACAGGGCGGCACAGATACGCAGTATTTT. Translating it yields CSVAVQGGTDTQYF.

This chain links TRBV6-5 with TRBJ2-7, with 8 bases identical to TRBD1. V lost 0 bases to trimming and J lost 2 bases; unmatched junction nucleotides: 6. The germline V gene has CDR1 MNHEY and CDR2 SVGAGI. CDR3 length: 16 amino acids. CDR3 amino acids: CASSYSKETGAYEQYF. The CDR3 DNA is TGTGCCAGCAGTTACTCGAAGGAGACAGGGGCCTACGAGCAGTACTTC.

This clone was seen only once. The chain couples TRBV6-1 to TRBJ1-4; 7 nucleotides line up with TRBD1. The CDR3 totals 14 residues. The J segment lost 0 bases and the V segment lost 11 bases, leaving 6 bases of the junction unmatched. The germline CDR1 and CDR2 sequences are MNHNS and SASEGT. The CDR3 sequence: CASSRGSTNEKLFF. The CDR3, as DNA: TGTGCCTCAAGCAGGGGGTCAACTAATGAAAAACTGTTTTTT.

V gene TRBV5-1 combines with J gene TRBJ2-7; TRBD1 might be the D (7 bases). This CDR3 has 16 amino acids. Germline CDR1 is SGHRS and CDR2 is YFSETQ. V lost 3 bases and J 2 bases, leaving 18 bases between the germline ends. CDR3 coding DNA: TGCGCCAGCAGCTCCGGGGGCGGGACAGTTGCCTACGAGCAGTACTTC. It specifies CASSSGGGTVAYEQYF. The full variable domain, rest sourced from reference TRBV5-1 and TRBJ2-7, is KAGVTQTPRYLIKTRGQQVTLSCSPISGHRSVSWYQQTPGQGLQFLFEYFSETQRNKGNFPGRFSGRQFSNSRSEMNVSTLELGDSALYLCASSSGGGTVAYEQYFGPGTRLTVT.

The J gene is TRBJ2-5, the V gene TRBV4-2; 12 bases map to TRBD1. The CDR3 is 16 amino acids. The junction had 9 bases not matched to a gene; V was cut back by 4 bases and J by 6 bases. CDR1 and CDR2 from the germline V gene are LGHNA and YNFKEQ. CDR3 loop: CASSLGGGTGGKTQYF. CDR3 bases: TGTGCCAGCAGCCTCGGGGGAGGGACAGGGGGCAAGACCCAGTACTTC.

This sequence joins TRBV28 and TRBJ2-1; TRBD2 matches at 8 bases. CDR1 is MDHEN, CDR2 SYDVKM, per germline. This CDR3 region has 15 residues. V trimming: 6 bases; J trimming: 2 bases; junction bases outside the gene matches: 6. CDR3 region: CASSPSGGAYNEQFF. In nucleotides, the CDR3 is TGTGCCAGCAGCCCGAGCGGGGGAGCCTACAATGAGCAGTTCTTC.

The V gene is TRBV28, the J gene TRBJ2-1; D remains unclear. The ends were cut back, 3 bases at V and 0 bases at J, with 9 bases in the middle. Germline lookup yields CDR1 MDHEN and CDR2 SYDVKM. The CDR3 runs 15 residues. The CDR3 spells CASSFPFSSYNEQFF. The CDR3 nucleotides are TGTGCCAGCAGTTTCCCGTTTAGCTCCTACAATGAGCAGTTCTTC.

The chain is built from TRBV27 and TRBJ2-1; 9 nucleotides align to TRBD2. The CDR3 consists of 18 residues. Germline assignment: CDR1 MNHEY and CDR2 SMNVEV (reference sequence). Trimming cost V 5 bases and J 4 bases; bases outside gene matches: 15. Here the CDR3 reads CASSPPGRGGRGYNEQFF. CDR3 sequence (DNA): TGTGCCAGCAGTCCCCCGGGCCGGGGCGGGAGGGGTTACAATGAGCAGTTCTTC.

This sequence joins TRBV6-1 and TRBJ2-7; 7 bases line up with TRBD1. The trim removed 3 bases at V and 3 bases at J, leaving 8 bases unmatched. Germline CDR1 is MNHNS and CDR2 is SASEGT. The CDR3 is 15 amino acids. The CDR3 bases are TGTGCCAGCAGTGATTTACCAGGGGGAGACTACGAGCAGTACTTC. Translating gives CASSDLPGGDYEQYF.

DNA for the CDR3: TGCAGCGTTACAGGGACGTACCAAGAGACCCAGTACTTC. Translation gives CSVTGTYQETQYF. The rearrangement links TRBV29-1 to TRBJ2-5, with D perhaps matching TRBD1 (6 bases). Trimming shortened V by 5 bases and J by 0 bases, and 10 bases separated the two germline ends. The CDR3 loop spans 13 amino acids. Germline V lookup: CDR1 SQVTM, CDR2 ANQGSEA.

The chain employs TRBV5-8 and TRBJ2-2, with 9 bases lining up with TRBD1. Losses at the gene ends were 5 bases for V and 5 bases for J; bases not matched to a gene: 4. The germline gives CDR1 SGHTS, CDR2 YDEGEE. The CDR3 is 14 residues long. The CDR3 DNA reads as TGTGCCAGCAGGAGGACAGGGGTAACCGGGGAGCTGTTTTTT. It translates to CASRRTGVTGELFF.

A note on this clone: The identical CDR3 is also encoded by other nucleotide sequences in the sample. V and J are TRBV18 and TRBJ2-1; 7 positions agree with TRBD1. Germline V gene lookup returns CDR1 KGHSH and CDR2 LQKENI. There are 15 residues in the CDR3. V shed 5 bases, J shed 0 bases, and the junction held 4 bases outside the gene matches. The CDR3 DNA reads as TGTGCCAGCTCATCAGACAGGGTCTCCTACAATGAGCAGTTCTTC. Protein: CASSSDRVSYNEQFF.

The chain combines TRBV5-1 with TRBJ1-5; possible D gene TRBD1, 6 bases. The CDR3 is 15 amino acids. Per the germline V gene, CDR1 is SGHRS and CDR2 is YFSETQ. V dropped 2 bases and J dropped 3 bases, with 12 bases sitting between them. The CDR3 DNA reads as TGCGCCAGCAGCTTTGAAGGGACAAACAATCAGCCCCAGCATTTT. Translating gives CASSFEGTNNQPQHF.

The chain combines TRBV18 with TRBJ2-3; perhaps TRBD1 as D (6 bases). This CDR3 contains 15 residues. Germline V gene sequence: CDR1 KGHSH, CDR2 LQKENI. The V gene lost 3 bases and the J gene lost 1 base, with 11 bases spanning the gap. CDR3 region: CASSPPGQRTDTQYF. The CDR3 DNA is TGTGCCAGCTCACCTCCGGGACAACGCACAGATACGCAGTATTTT. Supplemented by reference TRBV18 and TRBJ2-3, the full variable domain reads NAGVMQNPRHLVRRRGQEARLRCSPMKGHSHVYWYRQLPEEGLKFMVYLQKENIIDESGMPKERFSAEFPKEGPSILRIQQVVRGDSAAYFCASSPPGQRTDTQYFGPGTRLTVL.

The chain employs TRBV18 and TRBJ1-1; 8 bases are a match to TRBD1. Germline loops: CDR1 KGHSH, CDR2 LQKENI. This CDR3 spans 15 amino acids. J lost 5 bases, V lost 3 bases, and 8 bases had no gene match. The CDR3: CASSPPTGVRTEAFF. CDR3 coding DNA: TGTGCCAGCTCACCCCCGACAGGGGTGCGAACTGAAGCTTTCTTT.

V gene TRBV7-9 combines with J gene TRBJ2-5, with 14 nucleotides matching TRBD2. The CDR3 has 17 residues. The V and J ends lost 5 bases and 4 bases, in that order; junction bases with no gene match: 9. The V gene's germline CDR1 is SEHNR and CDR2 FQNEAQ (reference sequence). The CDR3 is CASSLGLAGVGGETQYF. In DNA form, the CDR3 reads TGTGCCAGCAGCCTGGGACTAGCGGGAGTTGGGGGAGAGACCCAGTACTTC.

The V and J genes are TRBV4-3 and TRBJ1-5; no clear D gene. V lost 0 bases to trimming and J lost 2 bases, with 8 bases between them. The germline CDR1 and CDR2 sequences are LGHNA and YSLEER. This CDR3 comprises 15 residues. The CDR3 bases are TGCGCCAGCAGCCAAGATGGGCAGGGCAATCAGCCCCAGCATTTT. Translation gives CASSQDGQGNQPQHF.

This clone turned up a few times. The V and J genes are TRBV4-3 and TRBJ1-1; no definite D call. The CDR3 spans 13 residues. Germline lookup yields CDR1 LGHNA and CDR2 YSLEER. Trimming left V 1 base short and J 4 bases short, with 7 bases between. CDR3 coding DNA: TGCGCCAGCAGCCAAGTCCGGGGCACTGAAGCTTTCTTT. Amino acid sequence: CASSQVRGTEAFF.

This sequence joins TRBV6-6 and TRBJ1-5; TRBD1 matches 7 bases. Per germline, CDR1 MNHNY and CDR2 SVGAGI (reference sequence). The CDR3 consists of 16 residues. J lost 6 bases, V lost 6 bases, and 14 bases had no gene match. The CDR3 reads CASSTPQGQGGQPQHF. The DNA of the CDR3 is TGTGCCAGCAGCACCCCCCAGGGGCAGGGGGGTCAGCCCCAGCATTTT.

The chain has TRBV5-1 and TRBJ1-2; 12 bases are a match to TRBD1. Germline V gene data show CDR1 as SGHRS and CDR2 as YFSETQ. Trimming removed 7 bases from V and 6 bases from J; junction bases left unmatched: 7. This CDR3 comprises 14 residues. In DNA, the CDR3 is TGCGCCAGCCGACCCAGGGACAGGGGGCATGGCTACACCTTC. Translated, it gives CASRPRDRGHGYTF.

The CDR3 DNA reads as TGTGCCAGCAACCCCCCTGCTAGGACAGGGGGCCTCTACCAGCCCCAGCATTTT. This encodes CASNPPARTGGLYQPQHF. The gene calls are TRBV28 and TRBJ1-5, with TRBD1 matching over 11 bases. The CDR3 has 18 residues. J gave up 7 bases and V 7 bases, and 18 bases lay outside the gene matches. Per the germline V gene, CDR1 is MDHEN and CDR2 is SYDVKM. Combining the CDR3 with reference TRBV28 and TRBJ1-5 gives the whole variable domain DVKVTQSSRYLVKRTGEKVFLECVQDMDHENMFWYRQDPGLGLRLIYFSYDVKMKEKGDIPEGYSVSREKKERFSLILESASTNQTSMYLCASNPPARTGGLYQPQHFGDGTRLSIL.

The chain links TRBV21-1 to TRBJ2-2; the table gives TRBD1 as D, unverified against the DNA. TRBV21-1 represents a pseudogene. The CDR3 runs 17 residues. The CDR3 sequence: CASSPKGWTANTGELFF. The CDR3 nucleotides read TGTGCCAGCAGCCCCAAGGGGTGGACAGCGAACACCGGGGAGCTGTTTTTT.

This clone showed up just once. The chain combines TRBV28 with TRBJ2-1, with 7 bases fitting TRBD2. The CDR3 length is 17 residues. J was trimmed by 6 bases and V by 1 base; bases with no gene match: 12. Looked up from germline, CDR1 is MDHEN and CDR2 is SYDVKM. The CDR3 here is CASSLLGRAGGRNEQFF. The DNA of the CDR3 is TGTGCCAGCAGTTTATTGGGGAGGGCCGGTGGTCGCAATGAGCAGTTCTTC.

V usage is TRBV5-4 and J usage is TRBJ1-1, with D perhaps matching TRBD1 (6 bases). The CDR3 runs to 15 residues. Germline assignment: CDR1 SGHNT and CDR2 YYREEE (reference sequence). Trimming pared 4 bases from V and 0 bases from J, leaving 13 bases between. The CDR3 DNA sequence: TGTGCCAGCAGCACAGGGAGCAAGATGAACACTGAAGCTTTCTTT. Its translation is CASSTGSKMNTEAFF.